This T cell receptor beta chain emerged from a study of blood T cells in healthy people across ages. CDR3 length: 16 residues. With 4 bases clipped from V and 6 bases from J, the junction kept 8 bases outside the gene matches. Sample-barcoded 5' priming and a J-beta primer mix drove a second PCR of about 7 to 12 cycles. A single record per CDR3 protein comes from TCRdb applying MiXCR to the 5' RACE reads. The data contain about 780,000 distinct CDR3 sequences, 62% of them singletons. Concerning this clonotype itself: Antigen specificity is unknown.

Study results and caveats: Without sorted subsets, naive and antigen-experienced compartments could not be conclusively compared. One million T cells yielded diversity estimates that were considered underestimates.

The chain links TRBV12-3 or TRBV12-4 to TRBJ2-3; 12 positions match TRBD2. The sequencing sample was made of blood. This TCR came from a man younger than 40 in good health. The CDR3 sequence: CASSWTSGEVGDTQYF. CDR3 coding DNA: TGTGCCAGCAGTTGGACTAGCGGGGAGGTCGGGGATACGCAGTATTTT.